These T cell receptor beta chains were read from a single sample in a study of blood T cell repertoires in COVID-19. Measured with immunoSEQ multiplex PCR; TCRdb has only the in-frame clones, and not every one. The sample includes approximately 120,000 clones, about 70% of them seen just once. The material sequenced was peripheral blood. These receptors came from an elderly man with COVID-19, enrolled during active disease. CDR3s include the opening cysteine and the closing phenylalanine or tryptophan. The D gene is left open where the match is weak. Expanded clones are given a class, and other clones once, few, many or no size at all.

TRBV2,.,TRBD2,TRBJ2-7,TGTGCCAGCAGTGATATAGCGGGGAGCTCCTACGAGCAGTACTTC,CASSDIAGSSYEQYF
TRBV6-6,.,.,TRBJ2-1,TGTGCCAGCAGCCGATTAGCGGAGAGCGGTCTGGGGGAGCAGTTCTTC,CASSRLAESGLGEQFF
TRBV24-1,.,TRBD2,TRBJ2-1,TGTGCCACCAGTGATTTCGGCGGGAGGGGGAATGAGCAGTTCTTC,CATSDFGGRGNEQFF
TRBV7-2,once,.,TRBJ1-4,TGTGCCAGCAGCTCAGTAGGGGCAGGGCGGGAAAAACTGTTTTTT,CASSSVGAGREKLFF
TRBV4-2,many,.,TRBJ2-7,TGTGCCAGCAGCCAAGTCTCTAGCGCGAGCTCCTACGAGCAGTACTTC,CASSQVSSASSYEQYF
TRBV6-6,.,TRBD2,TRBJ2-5,TGTGCCAGCAGTTACTCGCCTAGCGGGCAAGAGACCCAGTACTTC,CASSYSPSGQETQYF
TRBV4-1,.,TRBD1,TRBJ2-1,TGCGCCAGCAGCCAGGACAGGGGCGTAAGCTCCTACAATGAGCAGTTCTTC,CASSQDRGVSSYNEQFF
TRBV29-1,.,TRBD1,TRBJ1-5,TGCAGCGTTGTTCAAGGGACAGGGCAGCCCCAGCATTTT,CSVVQGTGQPQHF
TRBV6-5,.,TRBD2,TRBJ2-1,TGTGCCAGCAGAATCCCGGGACTAGCGTCCCATGAGCAGTTCTTC,CASRIPGLASHEQFF
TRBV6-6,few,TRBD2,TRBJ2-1,TGTGCCAGCACCCCGGGAGGTAGCGGGAGGGGGGATGAGCAGTTCTTC,CASTPGGSGRGDEQFF
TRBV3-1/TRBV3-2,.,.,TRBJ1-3,TGTGCCAGCAGCCTTACTACAGGATTCTCTGGAAACACCATATATTTT,CASSLTTGFSGNTIYF
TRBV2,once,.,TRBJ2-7,TGTGCCAGCAGTGAAGGGGGGGTTGGGGGAACCCCCTACGAGCAGTACTTC,CASSEGGVGGTPYEQYF
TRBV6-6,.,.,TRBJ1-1,TGTGCCAGCAGTGACGCGGGAAGTGTGCCCACTGAAGCTTTCTTT,CASSDAGSVPTEAFF
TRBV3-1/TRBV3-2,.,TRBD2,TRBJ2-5,TGTGCCATCGGTAGCGGGAGGGCCTTAGAGACCCAGTACTTC,CAIGSGRALETQYF
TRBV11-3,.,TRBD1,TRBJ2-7,TGTGCCAGCAGCAAGGGACAGGGCTACGAGCAGTACTTC,CASSKGQGYEQYF